A selection of T cell receptor beta chains follows, all from one sample in a study of blood T cell repertoires in COVID-19. Some clones are missing from TCRdb's copy, which holds only in-frame ones; the method was immunoSEQ multiplex PCR. The table shows about 350,000 clones, with 87% occurring only once. The source material was peripheral blood. Receptors were obtained from a woman between 45 and 65 years old with COVID-19, enrolled during active disease. CDR3s include the opening cysteine and the closing phenylalanine or tryptophan. Fields, in order: J gene, V gene, clone size, D gene, CDR3 protein, CDR3 DNA. A D gene is named only where the DNA matches it firmly. Size is omitted from some rows. Given values are once, few, many or a class for expanded clones.

TRBJ1-5	TRBV19	-	-	CARTGQGNNQPQHF	TGTGCCAGGACCGGACAAGGGAACAATCAGCCCCAGCATTTT
TRBJ1-1	TRBV24-1	once	-	CATSVPQGFNTEAFF	TGTGCCACCAGTGTCCCTCAGGGTTTCAACACTGAAGCTTTCTTT
TRBJ2-4	TRBV6-5	-	-	CASSRTQIAKNIQYF	TGTGCCAGCAGTCGGACACAAATAGCCAAAAACATTCAGTACTTC
TRBJ2-1	TRBV5-1	-	TRBD2	CASSYGLDRDNEQFF	TGCGCCAGCAGCTACGGACTAGACCGGGACAATGAGCAGTTCTTC
TRBJ2-1	TRBV6-5	-	TRBD1	CASTDRGNYNEQFF	TGTGCCAGCACAGACAGGGGGAACTACAATGAGCAGTTCTTC
TRBJ1-1	TRBV30	-	-	CAWSVLRGTEAFF	TGTGCCTGGAGTGTACTTAGGGGTACTGAAGCTTTCTTT
TRBJ1-2	TRBV7-2	few	-	CASSLYGLDGYTF	TGTGCCAGCAGCTTATATGGGCTTGATGGCTACACCTTC
TRBJ1-2	TRBV24-1	-	TRBD1	CATRGTGDGAYGYTF	TGTGCCACCAGGGGGACAGGGGATGGTGCCTATGGCTACACCTTC
TRBJ2-2	TRBV19	-	TRBD1	CASTWTGISNTGELFF	TGTGCCAGCACGTGGACAGGGATCTCGAACACCGGGGAGCTGTTTTTT
TRBJ1-2	TRBV2	few	-	CASGPLGGDDYTF	TGTGCCAGCGGCCCCCTGGGAGGGGACGACTACACCTTC
TRBJ2-7	TRBV20-1	-	TRBD2	CSASGTGTSGRTYEQYF	TGCAGTGCTAGTGGGACCGGGACTAGCGGGAGGACCTACGAGCAGTACTTC
TRBJ1-1	TRBV30	-	TRBD1	CAWSGDRGRNTEAFF	TGTGCCTGGAGTGGGGACAGGGGGCGGAACACTGAAGCTTTCTTT
TRBJ2-1	TRBV2	-	-	CASFQRKRYNEQFF	TGTGCCAGCTTTCAGCGGAAACGTTACAATGAGCAGTTCTTC
TRBJ2-2	TRBV5-1	-	TRBD1	CASSPLGQAGELFF	TGCGCCAGCAGCCCCCTCGGACAGGCCGGGGAGCTGTTTTTT
TRBJ1-5	TRBV30	once	-	CAWGRDFSNQPQHF	TGTGCCTGGGGAAGGGACTTTAGCAATCAGCCCCAGCATTTT
TRBJ1-4	TRBV11-1	-	TRBD1	CASSSRQGNEKLFF	TGTGCCAGCAGCTCGAGACAGGGGAATGAAAAACTGTTTTTT
TRBJ2-2	TRBV7-9	-	TRBD1	CASSLGQGWRELFF	TGTGCCAGCAGCTTGGGACAGGGGTGGCGGGAGCTGTTTTTT
TRBJ2-1	TRBV2	-	TRBD2	CASSDYTQREGHFF	TGTGCCAGCAGTGATTACACACAGCGGGAGGGCCATTTCTTC
TRBJ2-5	TRBV7-3	-	TRBD1	CASSLQQGWTETQYF	TGTGCCAGCAGCTTACAACAGGGGTGGACAGAGACCCAGTACTTC
TRBJ2-6	TRBV10-3	-	-	CAVRGGGANSGANVLTF	TGTGCCGTGCGGGGCGGGGGCGCAAACTCTGGGGCCAACGTCCTGACTTTC
TRBJ1-1	TRBV6-5	-	-	CASSTGNLNTEAFF	TGTGCCAGCAGTACGGGGAATTTGAACACTGAAGCTTTCTTT
TRBJ2-1	TRBV29-1	-	-	CSVSGRGSYNEQFF	TGCAGCGTTTCCGGACGGGGCTCCTACAATGAGCAGTTCTTC
TRBJ2-5	TRBV11-2	-	-	CASSLGAVGETQYF	TGTGCCAGCAGCTTAGGGGCAGTGGGAGAGACCCAGTACTTC
TRBJ2-7	TRBV19	-	-	CASSYRQGSYEQYF	TGTGCCAGTAGTTATCGGCAGGGGTCCTACGAGCAGTACTTC
TRBJ1-1	TRBV6-5	-	-	CASSYSTRVIAFF	TGTGCCAGCAGTTACTCTACCAGGGTTATAGCTTTCTTT
TRBJ2-6	TRBV19	-	TRBD1	CASSRGTGASGANVLTF	TGTGCCAGTTCCAGGGGGACAGGGGCCTCTGGGGCCAACGTCCTGACTTTC
TRBJ2-2	TRBV11-3	-	TRBD2	CASSSRTSPPGELFF	TGTGCCAGCAGCTCCCGGACTAGCCCCCCCGGGGAGCTGTTTTTT
TRBJ1-2	TRBV18	-	-	CASSPLDSNYGYTF	TGTGCCAGCTCACCTTTGGACAGCAACTATGGCTACACCTTC
TRBJ1-6	TRBV19	few	-	CASSIPTVNSPLHF	TGTGCCAGTAGTATTCCGACAGTTAATTCACCCCTCCACTTT
TRBJ1-3	TRBV5-4	few	-	CASSLGRGSGNTIYF	TGTGCCAGCAGCTTGGGCAGGGGATCTGGAAACACCATATATTTT
TRBJ2-1	TRBV6-5	-	-	CASSYSVSGPNEQFF	TGTGCCAGCAGTTACTCGGTTAGCGGACCCAATGAGCAGTTCTTC
TRBJ2-3	TRBV11-3	-	-	CASSSPPRTPTGTDTQYF	TGTGCCAGCAGCTCGCCCCCTCGGACGCCCACAGGGACAGATACGCAGTATTTT
TRBJ1-6	TRBV30	-	-	CAWRRGTSPLHF	TGTGCCTGGAGACGGGGGACTTCACCCCTCCACTTT
TRBJ2-7	TRBV7-6	-	TRBD1	CASSPTIRDRGSEQYF	TGTGCCAGCAGCCCGACCATCCGGGACAGGGGGAGTGAGCAGTACTTC
TRBJ2-5	TRBV30	-	-	CAWSRGQETQYF	TGTGCCTGGAGTCGAGGCCAAGAGACCCAGTACTTC
TRBJ2-1	TRBV24-1	-	-	CATSDSLGEQFF	TGTGCCACCAGTGATTCCCTCGGGGAGCAGTTCTTC
TRBJ1-6	TRBV27	few	TRBD1	CASSLSGTGFSPLHF	TGTGCCAGCAGTTTATCTGGGACAGGGTTTTCACCCCTCCACTTT
TRBJ2-5	TRBV21-1	-	-	CASSEQTGGWETQYF	TGTGCCAGCAGCGAACAAACAGGGGGCTGGGAGACCCAGTACTTC
TRBJ1-1	TRBV19	-	-	CASSIGTGTTEAFF	TGTGCCAGTAGTATAGGAACGGGTACGACTGAAGCTTTCTTT
TRBJ2-1	TRBV9	-	-	CASSVALGQGHDNEQFF	TGTGCCAGCAGCGTAGCTTTAGGGCAGGGACATGACAATGAGCAGTTCTTC
TRBJ1-1	TRBV30	-	-	CAWSKGRGPNTEAFF	TGTGCCTGGAGCAAGGGGAGGGGTCCGAACACTGAAGCTTTCTTT
TRBJ1-2	TRBV18	-	-	CASSPGGRYGYTF	TGTGCCAGCTCACCCGGGGGGCGATATGGCTACACCTTC
TRBJ2-7	TRBV14	-	TRBD1	CASSPLWRTGGGEQYF	TGTGCCAGCAGCCCCTTGTGGAGGACAGGGGGCGGGGAGCAGTACTTC
TRBJ1-4	TRBV20-1	-	-	CSARSREKLFF	TGCAGTGCTAGGTCTCGGGAAAAACTGTTTTTT
TRBJ1-3	TRBV6-5	-	-	CASWSRPSGNTIYF	TGTGCCAGCTGGTCGCGCCCCTCTGGAAACACCATATATTTT
TRBJ2-2	TRBV18	once	-	CASSPLTGWNGELFF	TGTGCCAGCTCACCACTAACGGGATGGAACGGGGAGCTGTTTTTT
TRBJ2-3	TRBV6-2/TRBV6-3	-	-	CASSDTGPDTQYF	TGTGCCAGCAGCGATACAGGGCCAGATACGCAGTATTTT
TRBJ2-1	TRBV5-1	-	TRBD2	CASTPGTSDNEQFF	TGCGCCAGCACCCCCGGGACTAGCGACAATGAGCAATTCTTC
TRBJ1-2	TRBV21-1	-	-	CASSLSARYGYTF	TGTGCCAGCAGCCTGAGCGCGCGCTATGGCTACACCTTC